This entry describes one T cell receptor beta chain. What it binds is not known. TCRdb's copy holds only in-frame clones and misses some; the assay was immunoSEQ multiplex PCR. Of 15,000 to 25,000 clones in the sample, roughly 70% were seen once. This CDR3 contains 15 residues. V lost 3 bases and J lost 3, with 15 bases in between. Germline-derived CDR1 and CDR2 are SGDLS and YYNGEE. The authors processed graft tissue to release intraepithelial and lamina propria lymphocytes. The data were obtained in a study of graft-versus-host responses after intestinal transplantation. At the level of the study: Every recipient underwent anti-thymocyte globulin induction, then tacrolimus and steroids for about three years.

Study-wide results and caveats: Analysis identified GvH clones in recipient marrow, with some appearing first in ileum or blood.

The source was ileum tissue, collected about 21 days after intestinal transplant. This chain links TRBV9 with TRBJ1-2; tentative D call: TRBD1 (6 bases). The clonotype originates from a human patient who received an intestinal transplant, so some T cells may come from the graft donor. For the CDR3, the DNA is TGTGCCAGCAGCGGCCGAGAGGGGGGGGACTATGGCTACACCTTC. Its protein product is CASSGREGGDYGYTF.